This TCR beta chain comes out of a study of post-analysis software for immune sequencing data. Study summary: Included among the disease courses, which were recorded for the cohort, were relapsing-remitting, secondary progressive and progressive-relapsing multiple sclerosis.

Study results and caveats: Significantly lower normalized Chao1 diversity was found in patients with multiple sclerosis relative to controls. Same-batch samples co-clustered strongly by F measure. Included in a set of roughly five TRBV segments more frequent in patients than controls were TRBV5-6, TRBV5-1 and TRBV20-1.

cDNA libraries of TCR beta carried unique molecular identifiers. Out of about 1 to 11 million T cells, a few hundred thousand cDNA molecules were generated. TCRdb reprocessed the PCR reads with MiXCR, giving one entry per CDR3 protein. The sample shows about 760,000 distinct CDR3 sequences, about 27% of them seen only once. Note on this clonotype: The antigen is unknown.

Trimming removed 6 bases at V and 2 bases at J, with 10 bases between. The germline V gene encodes CDR1 ENHRY and CDR2 SYGVKD. The CDR3 consists of 13 residues. The sequence was obtained from a girl between 5 and 17 years old with multiple sclerosis. The chain combines TRBV10-3 with TRBJ1-1; D possibly corresponds to TRBD1 (5 bases). Sequencing was carried out using blood. The CDR3 here is CAIRRGPNTEAFF. The CDR3 coding sequence is TGTGCCATCAGACGGGGACCCAACACTGAAGCTTTCTTT.